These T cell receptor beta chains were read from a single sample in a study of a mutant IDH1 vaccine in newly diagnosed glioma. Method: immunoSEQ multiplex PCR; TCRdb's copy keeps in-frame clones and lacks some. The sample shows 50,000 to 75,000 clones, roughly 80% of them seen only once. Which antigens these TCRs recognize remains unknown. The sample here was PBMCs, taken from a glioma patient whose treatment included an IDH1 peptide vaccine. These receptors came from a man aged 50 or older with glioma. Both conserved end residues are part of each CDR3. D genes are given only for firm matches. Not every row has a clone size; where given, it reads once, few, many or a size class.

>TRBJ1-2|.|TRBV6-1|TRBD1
CASTGGTGGVYGYTF
TGTGCCAGCACAGGGGGGACAGGGGGCGTCTATGGCTACACCTTC
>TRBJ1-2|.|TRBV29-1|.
CSGRPAGTNGYTF
TGCAGCGGCCGCCCCGCGGGGACGAATGGCTACACCTTC
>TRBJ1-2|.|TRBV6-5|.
CASYRRGRHGYTF
TGTGCCAGTTACCGACGAGGGCGCCATGGCTACACCTTC
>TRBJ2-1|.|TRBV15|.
CATSRDSIMDSQFF
TGTGCCACCAGCAGAGATAGTATAATGGACAGTCAGTTCTTC
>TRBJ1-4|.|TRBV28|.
CASSFRRDSNEKLFF
TGTGCCAGCAGTTTCCGACGGGACTCCAATGAAAAACTGTTTTTT
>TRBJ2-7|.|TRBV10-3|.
CAISEEPGTYEQYF
TGTGCCATCAGTGAAGAGCCAGGAACCTACGAGCAGTACTTC
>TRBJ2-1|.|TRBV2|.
CASSLREFGEQFF
TGTGCCAGCAGTTTGAGGGAGTTCGGTGAGCAGTTCTTC
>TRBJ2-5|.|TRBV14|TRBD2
CASSQGETSTETQYF
TGTGCCAGCAGCCAAGGCGAGACTAGCACAGAGACCCAGTACTTC
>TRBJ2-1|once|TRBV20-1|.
CAGKGGNEQFF
TGCGCGGGGAAAGGGGGGAATGAGCAGTTCTTC
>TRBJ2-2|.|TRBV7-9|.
CASSLNPGELFF
TGTGCCAGCAGCTTAAATCCCGGGGAGCTGTTTTTT
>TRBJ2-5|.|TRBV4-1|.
CASSQWVEETQYF
TGCGCCAGCAGCCAATGGGTGGAAGAGACCCAGTACTTC
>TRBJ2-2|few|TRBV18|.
CASSPQTVSPGELFF
TGTGCCAGCTCACCTCAAACGGTCTCCCCCGGGGAGCTGTTTTTT
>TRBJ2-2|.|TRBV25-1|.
CASSEAASITGELFF
TGTGCCAGCAGTGAGGCGGCCTCGATCACCGGGGAGCTGTTTTTT
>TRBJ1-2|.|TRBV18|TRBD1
CASSAEDRVGGYTF
TGTGCCAGCTCAGCAGAGGACAGGGTTGGTGGCTACACCTTC
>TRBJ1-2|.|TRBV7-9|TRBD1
CASSPQGTGSRGYTF
TGTGCCAGCAGCCCCCAGGGGACAGGGTCGAGGGGCTACACCTTC
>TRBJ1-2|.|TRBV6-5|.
CASTKNPDLGYTF
TGTGCCAGTACCAAAAACCCAGACTTAGGCTACACCTTC
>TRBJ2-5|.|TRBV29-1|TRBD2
CSVDALAGEYVHQETQYF
TGCAGCGTTGATGCACTAGCGGGAGAATACGTCCACCAAGAGACCCAGTACTTC
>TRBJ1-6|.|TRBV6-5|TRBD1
CASSYSGGGGSPLHF
TGTGCCAGCAGTTACTCGGGAGGGGGCGGTTCACCCCTCCACTTT
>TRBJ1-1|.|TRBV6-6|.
CAGQIGFNTEAFF
TGTGCCGGTCAGATCGGCTTCAACACTGAAGCTTTCTTT
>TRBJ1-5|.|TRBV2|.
CASSDPQGYQPQHF
TGTGCCAGCAGTGACCCGCAGGGGTATCAGCCCCAGCATTTT
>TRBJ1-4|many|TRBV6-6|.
CASSYRADEKLFF
TGTGCCAGCAGTTATCGCGCGGATGAAAAACTGTTTTTT
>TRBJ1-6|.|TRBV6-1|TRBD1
CASAGTENSPLHF
TGTGCCAGCGCCGGGACAGAGAATTCACCCCTCCACTTT
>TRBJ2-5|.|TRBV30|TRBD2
CAWSEKTSGEETQYF
TGTGCCTGGAGCGAAAAGACTAGCGGCGAAGAGACCCAGTACTTC
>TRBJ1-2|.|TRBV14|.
CASSQERGGKFNYGYTF
TGTGCCAGCAGCCAAGAACGGGGAGGAAAATTTAACTATGGCTACACCTTC
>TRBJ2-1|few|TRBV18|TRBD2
CASSPTGTSNDEQFF
TGTGCCAGCTCACCGACCGGGACTAGCAACGATGAGCAGTTCTTC
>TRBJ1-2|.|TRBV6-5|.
CASSSDQDYGYTF
TGTGCCAGCAGCTCCGATCAGGACTATGGCTACACCTTC
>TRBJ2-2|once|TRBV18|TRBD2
CASSPPLAGGYTGELFF
TGTGCCAGCTCACCACCCCTAGCGGGGGGGTACACCGGGGAGCTGTTTTTT
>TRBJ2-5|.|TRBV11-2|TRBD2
CASSRTSGGAPGETQYF
TGTGCCAGCAGCCGGACTAGCGGGGGTGCCCCTGGGGAGACCCAGTACTTC
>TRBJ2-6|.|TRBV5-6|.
CASSLTPGVYSGANVLTF
TGTGCCAGCAGCTTAACCCCAGGGGTCTACTCTGGGGCCAACGTCCTGACTTTC
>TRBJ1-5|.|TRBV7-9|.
CASSLWGGEEDQPQHF
TGTGCCAGCAGCTTATGGGGGGGGGAGGAAGATCAGCCCCAGCATTTT
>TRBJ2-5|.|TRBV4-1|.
CASSTGTIETQYF
TGCGCCAGCTCCACCGGGACAATAGAGACCCAGTACTTC
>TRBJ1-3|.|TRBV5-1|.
CASSSDSSGNTIYF
TGCGCCAGCAGCTCGGACAGCTCTGGAAACACCATATATTTT
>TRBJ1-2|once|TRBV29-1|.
CSVGGGNYGYTF
TGCAGCGTTGGAGGGGGGAACTATGGCTACACCTTC
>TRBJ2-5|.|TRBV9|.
CASSVGTVQETQYF
TGTGCCAGCAGCGTAGGAACAGTGCAAGAGACCCAGTACTTC
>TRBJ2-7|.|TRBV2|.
CAMLRGATYEQYF
TGTGCCATGCTCAGGGGAGCAACCTACGAGCAGTACTTC
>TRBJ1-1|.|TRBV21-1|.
CASTLTEGADTEAFF
TGTGCCAGCACCTTGACCGAGGGGGCTGACACTGAAGCTTTCTTT
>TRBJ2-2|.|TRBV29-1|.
CSVEGSGRAGELFF
TGCAGCGTTGAAGGTAGCGGAAGGGCCGGGGAGCTGTTTTTT
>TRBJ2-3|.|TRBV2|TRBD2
CASSDREGPTPDTQYF
TGTGCCAGCAGCGATCGGGAGGGACCTACCCCAGATACGCAGTATTTT
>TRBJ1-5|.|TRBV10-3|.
CAISEEGRNQPQHF
TGTGCCATCAGTGAGGAGGGTAGGAATCAGCCCCAGCATTTT
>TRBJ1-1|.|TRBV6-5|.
CASSYSVLDTYTEAFF
TGTGCCAGCAGTTACTCTGTTCTGGACACTTACACTGAAGCTTTCTTT
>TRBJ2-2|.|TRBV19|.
CASSTTSTGELFF
TGTGCCAGTAGTACCACTAGCACCGGGGAGCTGTTTTTT
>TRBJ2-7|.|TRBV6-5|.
CASSYGNSYEQYF
TGTGCCAGCAGTTATGGCAACTCCTACGAGCAGTACTTC
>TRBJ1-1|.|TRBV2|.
CGGQGGLGTEAFF
TGTGGGGGCCAGGGCGGATTAGGCACTGAAGCTTTCTTT
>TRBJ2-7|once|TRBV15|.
CATSREGSGAYEQYF
TGTGCCACCAGCAGAGAGGGGAGCGGAGCCTACGAGCAGTACTTC
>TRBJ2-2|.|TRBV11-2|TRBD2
CASSYVTSGTGELFF
TGTGCCAGCAGCTATGTTACTAGCGGCACCGGGGAGCTGTTTTTT
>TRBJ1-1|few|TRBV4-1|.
CASSQGIGYTEAFF
TGCGCCAGCAGCCAAGGAATCGGGTACACTGAAGCTTTCTTT
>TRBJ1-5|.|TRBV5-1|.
CASSPSDSNQPQHF
TGCGCCAGCAGCCCGAGCGATAGCAATCAGCCCCAGCATTTT
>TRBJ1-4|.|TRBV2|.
CASSDTGSEKLFF
TGTGCCAGCAGTGACACAGGGTCAGAGAAACTGTTTTTT
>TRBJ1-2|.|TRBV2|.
CASSENGDYGYTF
TGTGCCAGCAGTGAAAATGGTGATTATGGCTACACCTTC
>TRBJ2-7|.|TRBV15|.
CATSANPGTYEQYF
TGTGCCACCAGCGCAAACCCAGGGACCTACGAGCAGTACTTC
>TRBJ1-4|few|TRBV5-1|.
CASRLQGGNEKLFF
TGCGCCAGCAGACTACAGGGAGGTAATGAAAAACTGTTTTTT
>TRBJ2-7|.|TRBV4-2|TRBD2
CASSQESGGLKYEQYF
TGTGCCAGCAGCCAAGAGAGCGGGGGACTAAAATACGAGCAGTACTTC
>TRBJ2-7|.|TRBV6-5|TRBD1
CASSRGQGSSYEQYF
TGTGCCAGCAGTCGAGGACAGGGGAGCTCCTACGAGCAGTACTTC
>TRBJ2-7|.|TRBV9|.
CASSPAARGGYEQYF
TGTGCCAGCAGCCCAGCGGCGAGGGGCGGGTACGAGCAGTACTTC
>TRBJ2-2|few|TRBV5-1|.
CASSLDINTGELFF
TGCGCCAGCAGCTTGGATATCAACACCGGGGAGCTGTTTTTT
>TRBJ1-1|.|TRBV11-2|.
CASSLVGVVGTEAFF
TGTGCCAGCAGCTTAGTAGGTGTCGTTGGAACTGAAGCTTTCTTT
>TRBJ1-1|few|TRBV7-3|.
CASSFGFSTEAFF
TGTGCCAGCAGCTTCGGGTTTAGCACTGAAGCTTTCTTT
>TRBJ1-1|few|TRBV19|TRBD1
CAIRNRGGWTEAFF
TGTGCTATACGAAACAGGGGGGGTTGGACTGAAGCTTTCTTT
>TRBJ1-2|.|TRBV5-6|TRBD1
CASSTTGAGYGYTF
TGTGCCAGCAGCACCACAGGGGCGGGCTATGGCTACACCTTC
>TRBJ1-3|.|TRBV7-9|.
CASSPGAAPGNTIYF
TGTGCCAGCAGCCCGGGAGCAGCACCGGGGAACACCATATATTTT